Below are 31 T cell receptor beta chains sequenced from a single sample in a study of T cell responses to AZD1222 COVID-19 vaccine. The method was immunoSEQ multiplex PCR; TCRdb's version includes in-frame clones alone and lacks a portion of them. The profile shows 130,000 to 150,000 clones, around 90% of them singletons. The input for sequencing was peripheral blood, taken on day 0 of AZD1222 vaccination. The origin of the receptors is an adult in good health.

CDR3 DNA sequence: TGTGCCAGCAGCAACCTAGCGGGGTCCTACGAGCAGTACTTC. Protein product: CASSNLAGSYEQYF. The chain links TRBV5-4 to TRBJ2-7, with 9 bases fitting TRBD2. V shed 4 bases, J shed 1 base, and the junction held 3 bases outside the gene matches. The CDR3 loop spans 14 amino acids. From germline, CDR1 is SGHNT and CDR2 YYREEE (reference sequence).

This chain links TRBV6-4 with TRBJ1-1, with D hard to call. The CDR3 has 13 amino acids. Germline V gene sequence: CDR1 MRHNA, CDR2 SNTAGT. V was pared by 3 bases and J by 5 bases, with 10 bases between. The CDR3 region has the DNA TGTGCCAGCAGTGAGGGGAGAGGGACTGAAGCTTTCTTT. Its translation is CASSEGRGTEAFF.

This clone was found once. The chain carries TRBV11-2 and TRBJ2-2, with a weak D call TRBD2 (5 bases). The CDR3 loop spans 14 amino acids. Trimming removed 5 bases from V and 4 bases from J, with 11 bases in between. Germline V gene lookup returns CDR1 SGHAT and CDR2 FQNNGV. This CDR3 reads CASSLLVGTGELFF. DNA of the CDR3: TGTGCCAGCAGCCTACTAGTCGGCACCGGGGAGCTGTTTTTT.

The chain couples TRBV19 to TRBJ2-7, with D possibly being TRBD1 (6 bases). The CDR3 runs 14 residues. Trimming took off 1 base at V and 4 bases at J, with 11 bases between the two ends. Germline assignment: CDR1 LNHDA and CDR2 SQIVND (reference sequence). For the CDR3, the DNA is TGTGCCAGTAGTATAGCTACAGGGCGTTACGAGCAGTACTTC. It translates to CASSIATGRYEQYF.

V is TRBV5-1 and J is TRBJ2-3; D remains ambiguous. Per germline, CDR1 SGHRS and CDR2 YFSETQ. V shed 1 base and J shed 2 bases, with 8 bases lying between them. This CDR3 has 14 amino acids. CDR3 residues: CASSLTAITDTQYF. For the CDR3, the DNA is TGCGCCAGCAGCTTGACGGCGATCACAGATACGCAGTATTTT.

This clone occurred once. The chain carries TRBV5-5 and TRBJ1-6, with D unresolved. The CDR3 totals 16 residues. Germline-derived CDR1 and CDR2 are SGHKS and YYEKEE (reference sequence). V was pared by 2 bases and J by 0 bases, with 9 bases between. In nucleotides, the CDR3 is TGTGCCAGCAGCTTAGTCGGAAGCTCCTATAATTCACCCCTCCACTTT. Translated: CASSLVGSSYNSPLHF.

The chain carries TRBV12-3 or TRBV12-4 and TRBJ1-6; D unresolved. CDR3 length: 12 amino acids. The V and J ends lost 3 bases and 3 bases respectively, with 0 bases between them. Here the CDR3 DNA reads TGTGCCAGCAGTTTCTATAATTCACCCCTCCACTTT. It codes for CASSFYNSPLHF.

The genes are TRBV3-1 (or the pseudogene TRBV3-2) and TRBJ2-7; perhaps TRBD2 as D (6 bases). There are 13 residues in the CDR3. CDR1 and CDR2 from the germline V gene are LGHDT and YNNKEL (reference sequence). V was trimmed by 4 bases and J by 6 bases, leaving 13 bases between them. In DNA, the CDR3 is TGTGCCAGCAGCCTTGGTGGAGGGGCCGAGCAGTACTTC. Amino acids: CASSLGGGAEQYF.

The sample holds one count of this clone. The gene calls are TRBV10-3 and TRBJ1-4; the D gene is possibly TRBD1 (5 bases). The CDR3 runs to 13 residues. Trimming cost V 11 bases and J 2 bases, with 12 bases left between them. Germline V gene data show CDR1 as ENHRY and CDR2 as SYGVKD. CDR3 amino acids: CASGGGTNEKLFF. For the CDR3, the DNA is TGTGCCTCCGGCGGGGGGACTAATGAAAAACTGTTTTTT.

V is TRBV20-1 and J is TRBJ2-7, with 7 bases aligning to TRBD1. Germline V gene lookup returns CDR1 DFQATT and CDR2 SNEGSKA (reference sequence). This CDR3 contains 11 residues. Germline trimming cut 5 bases from V and 4 bases from J; bases unmatched to any gene: 2. CDR3 region: CSAGTEYEQYF. As DNA, the CDR3 is TGCAGTGCTGGGACAGAATACGAGCAGTACTTC.

The genes are TRBV4-2 and TRBJ1-5, with 7 bases that match TRBD1. CDR1 and CDR2 (germline): LGHNA, YNFKEQ. J gave up 0 bases and V 1 base, and 0 bases lay outside the gene matches. The CDR3 runs 15 residues. The CDR3 coding sequence is TGTGCCAGCAGCCAAGGGACAGGTAGCAATCAGCCCCAGCATTTT. Protein sequence: CASSQGTGSNQPQHF.

The rearrangement links TRBV7-9 to TRBJ1-2; D ambiguous. V lost 5 bases and J 8 bases, leaving 18 bases between the germline ends. The germline V gene encodes CDR1 SEHNR and CDR2 FQNEAQ (reference sequence). The length of the CDR3 is 14 residues. CDR3 in amino acids: CASSPNWEIRGYTF. CDR3 DNA: TGTGCCAGCAGCCCGAACTGGGAAATAAGGGGCTACACCTTC.

The count of this clone is one. The genes are TRBV3-1 (or the pseudogene TRBV3-2) and TRBJ2-2, with D perhaps TRBD1 (6 bases). The ends were cut back, 3 bases at V and 6 bases at J, with 14 bases in the middle. This CDR3 has 15 residues. Germline CDR1 LGHDT, CDR2 YNNKEL (reference sequence). CDR3 region: CASSHVSGVPGELFF. In DNA form, the CDR3 reads TGTGCCAGCAGCCACGTCTCAGGGGTCCCCGGGGAGCTGTTTTTT.

The rearrangement uses TRBV6-2 or TRBV6-3 and TRBJ2-5; D is perhaps TRBD1 or TRBD2 (6 bases each). V was trimmed by 6 bases and J by 7 bases, leaving 18 bases between them. The germline V gene encodes CDR1 MNHEY and CDR2 SVGEGT. The CDR3 totals 14 residues. The CDR3 DNA reads as TGTGCCAGCAGCCTCGGGGGCCTCGGGGGGACCCAGTACTTC. Residues: CASSLGGLGGTQYF.

The V and J genes are TRBV4-2 and TRBJ2-2; the match to TRBD2 covers 7 bases. J was trimmed by 7 bases and V by 1 base; bases with no gene match: 12. CDR1 and CDR2 from the germline V gene are LGHNA and YNFKEQ. The CDR3 is 17 amino acids. The CDR3 coding sequence is TGTGCCAGCAGCCAAGGCAAATCGGCGGGGGAACTCGGGGAGCTGTTTTTT. It encodes CASSQGKSAGELGELFF.

The rearrangement joins TRBV6-2 or TRBV6-3 to TRBJ2-1, with 9 nucleotides matching TRBD1. Germline CDR1 and CDR2: MNHEY and SVGEGT. Trimming at V came to 4 bases and at J to 8 bases, leaving 9 bases not matched to a gene. The CDR3 loop spans 15 amino acids. The CDR3 reads CASSFQQGARDEQFF. CDR3 bases: TGTGCCAGCAGTTTCCAACAGGGGGCTCGGGATGAGCAGTTCTTC.

This chain uses TRBV5-1 with TRBJ1-6; 7 nucleotides align to TRBD1. CDR1 SGHRS and CDR2 YFSETQ come from the germline V gene. V lost 4 bases and J lost 7; bases outside the gene matches: 8. This CDR3 has 15 amino acids. CDR3 in amino acids: CASSPLAGGNSPLHF. In DNA form, the CDR3 reads TGCGCCAGCAGCCCCCTGGCAGGGGGAAATTCACCCCTCCACTTT.

The V gene is TRBV18, the J gene TRBJ2-7, with 13 bases identical to TRBD2. The germline V gene has CDR1 KGHSH and CDR2 LQKENI. Trimming cost V 1 base and J 4 bases; bases outside gene matches: 4. The CDR3 is 16 amino acids. CDR3 sequence (DNA): TGTGCCAGCTCACCACAGGGACTAGCGGGGCCTTACGAGCAGTACTTC. The encoded protein is CASSPQGLAGPYEQYF.

CDR3 in amino acids: CASSQEGRGASYNEQFF. CDR3 coding DNA: TGTGCCAGCAGCCAAGAGGGACGGGGGGCTTCCTACAATGAGCAGTTCTTC. The rearrangement uses TRBV4-2 and TRBJ2-1, with TRBD2 as a possible D gene (7 bases). The CDR3 has 17 residues. V lost 0 bases, J lost 1 base, and 13 bases lay in between. The germline V gene encodes CDR1 LGHNA and CDR2 YNFKEQ.

The rearrangement joins TRBV5-1 to TRBJ2-7; D may be TRBD1 (6 bases). Trimming removed 4 bases from V and 6 bases from J, with 11 bases in between. The CDR3 is 12 residues long. The germline gives CDR1 SGHRS, CDR2 YFSETQ. In DNA form, the CDR3 reads TGCGCCAGCAGCGATACAGGGTCCGAGCAGTACTTC. This codes for CASSDTGSEQYF.

The gene calls are TRBV6-4 and TRBJ1-4; 7 bases match TRBD1. The CDR3 contains 14 residues. With V trimmed by 6 bases and J by 5 bases, 6 bases remained unmatched. CDR1 is MRHNA and CDR2 is SNTAGT in the germline V gene. CDR3 amino acids: CASSPGTENEKLFF. DNA of the CDR3: TGTGCCAGCAGCCCCGGGACAGAGAATGAAAAACTGTTTTTT.

This clone was picked up one time. This chain links TRBV19 with TRBJ1-5; weak D call: TRBD1 (5 bases). Germline CDR1 LNHDA, CDR2 SQIVND (reference sequence). The CDR3 totals 12 residues. Deletions cut 10 bases from V and 5 bases from J, with 12 bases between. CDR3: CATRDGYQPQHF. In DNA form, the CDR3 reads TGTGCCACCAGGGACGGATATCAGCCCCAGCATTTT.

A single count supports this clone. CDR3 DNA sequence: TGTGCCAGCAGTTACGGGCTAGCGGGGGACCTCTACGAGCAGTACTTC. Translation gives CASSYGLAGDLYEQYF. The V call is TRBV6-5, the J call TRBJ2-7; 10 nucleotides match TRBD2. There are 16 residues in the CDR3. Unmatched junction bases numbered 7, after V lost 2 bases and J lost 3 bases. Germline V lookup: CDR1 MNHEY, CDR2 SVGAGI.

This clone has only a few counts. The genes are TRBV19 and TRBJ1-5; 9 bases are shared with TRBD1. J was trimmed by 6 bases and V by 3 bases; bases with no gene match: 6. The germline CDR1 and CDR2 sequences are LNHDA and SQIVND (reference sequence). The CDR3 is 15 residues long. Here the CDR3 reads CASSIDRGRIQPQHF. DNA of the CDR3: TGTGCCAGTAGTATTGACAGGGGGAGGATTCAGCCCCAGCATTTT. The entire variable domain, with the rest obtained from reference TRBV19 and TRBJ1-5, is as follows: DGGITQSPKYLFRKEGQNVTLSCEQNLNHDAMYWYRQDPGQGLRLIYYSQIVNDFQKGDIAEGYSVSREKKESFPLTVTSAQKNPTAFYLCASSIDRGRIQPQHFGDGTRLSIL.

This sequence joins TRBV5-1 and TRBJ2-2; the D call may be TRBD1 or TRBD2 (5 bases each). In germline, CDR1 is SGHRS, CDR2 YFSETQ. Trimming left V 6 bases short and J 3 bases short, with 12 bases between. The CDR3 sequence is 14 residues long. CDR3 sequence (DNA): TGCGCCAGCAAGGAGACAGCGGACACCGGGGAGCTGTTTTTT. Protein: CASKETADTGELFF.

The chain has TRBV11-2 and TRBJ2-7; D not certain. Germline V gene data show CDR1 as SGHAT and CDR2 as FQNNGV. V was trimmed by 3 bases and J by 3 bases, leaving 12 bases between them. This CDR3 contains 14 residues. The CDR3 sequence: CASSLNSGLYEQYF. CDR3 coding DNA: TGTGCCAGCAGCTTGAACTCAGGCCTCTACGAGCAGTACTTC.

This clone was counted once. The rearrangement joins TRBV10-1 to TRBJ1-5; unclear D gene. V was pared by 3 bases and J by 8 bases, with 8 bases between. The CDR3 has 12 residues. Germline CDR1 WNHNN, CDR2 SYGVQD (reference sequence). CDR3 sequence (DNA): TGCGCCAGCAGTGACGAGGGCAAGCCCCAGCATTTT. Translating it yields CASSDEGKPQHF.

V and J are TRBV6-5 and TRBJ1-5; 7 bases are shared with TRBD1. The V gene's germline CDR1 is MNHEY and CDR2 SVGAGI. CDR3 length equals 13 residues. The V and J ends lost 8 bases and 7 bases, in that order; junction bases with no gene match: 8. As DNA, the CDR3 is TGTGCCAGCGGACAGGAGGGCTACCAGCCCCAGCATTTT. Translating it yields CASGQEGYQPQHF.

The chain joins TRBV5-1 to TRBJ1-4, with 7 bases that match TRBD1. Per the germline V gene, CDR1 is SGHRS and CDR2 is YFSETQ. Trimming at V came to 4 bases and at J to 3 bases, leaving 6 bases not matched to a gene. The CDR3 is 15 amino acids. In DNA, the CDR3 is TGCGCCAGCAGCCGCGGGACAGATGCTAATGAAAAACTGTTTTTT. This gives the protein CASSRGTDANEKLFF.

In this sample, this clone turned up once. The genes are TRBV28 and TRBJ2-1; the D gene could be TRBD1 or TRBD2 (5 bases each). V lost 2 bases and J lost 4, with 9 bases in between. CDR3 size: 14 residues. Germline V gene data show CDR1 as MDHEN and CDR2 as SYDVKM. CDR3 residues: CASSLPGRYNEQFF. The DNA of the CDR3 is TGTGCCAGCAGTTTACCGGGACGTTACAATGAGCAGTTCTTC.

This clone was seen once. The chain carries TRBV18 and TRBJ2-1; D is uncertain. This CDR3 is built from 15 residues. CDR1 and CDR2 (germline): KGHSH, LQKENI. Trimming stripped 5 bases from V and 0 bases from J, with 11 bases between. As DNA, the CDR3 is TGTGCCAGCTCATCCAGCGCTCGCTCCTACAATGAGCAGTTCTTC. Its translation: CASSSSARSYNEQFF.